The 26 T cell receptor beta chains reported below all come from one sample, sequenced in a study of Graves' ophthalmopathy and Graves' hyperthyroidism. Amplification of the TCR beta CDR3 regions used RNA transcripts (as template). Second-round multiplex PCR came after a first-round RT-PCR that employed HTBI primers. TCRdb recomputed calls from the multiplex PCR reads with MiXCR, one row per CDR3 protein. The table lists more than 150,000 distinct CDR3 sequences, less than 45% of them singletons. Sequenced sample: peripheral blood. The receptors were gathered from a woman in her forties with Graves' ophthalmopathy.

The sample holds many counts of this clonotype. This sequence joins TRBV10-2 and TRBJ1-5; D is unclear. Trimming cost V 0 bases and J 6 bases, with 9 bases left between them. Germline V gives CDR1 WSHSY, CDR2 SAAADI. The CDR3 is 14 amino acids. CDR3 coding DNA: TGCGCCAGCAGTGAGTCCGGGTTTGGTCAGCCCCAGCATTTT. Amino acid sequence: CASSESGFGQPQHF.

The V and J genes are TRBV6-2 or TRBV6-3 and TRBJ1-5; TRBD1 agrees at 9 bases. The J segment lost 4 bases and the V segment lost 5 bases, leaving 15 bases of the junction unmatched. CDR1 and CDR2 (germline): MNHEY, SVGEGT. This CDR3 is built from 18 residues. The CDR3 sequence is CASSRTGTGTRGNQPQHF. In DNA form, the CDR3 reads TGTGCCAGCAGTCGTACCGGGACAGGGACCCGTGGGAATCAGCCCCAGCATTTT.

This chain connects TRBV6-2 or TRBV6-3 to TRBJ1-2; D call uncertain. This CDR3 has 14 amino acids. Looked up from germline, CDR1 is MNHEY and CDR2 is SVGEGT. V gave up 0 bases and J gave up 3 bases, with 8 bases separating them. The CDR3 protein is CASSYSGSHYGYTF. In nucleotides, the CDR3 is TGTGCCAGCAGTTACTCGGGGTCGCACTATGGCTACACCTTC.

This clonotype was observed at least ten times. This rearrangement joins TRBV28 to TRBJ1-2, with D maybe TRBD1 (6 bases). CDR1 and CDR2 from the germline V gene are MDHEN and SYDVKM. The CDR3 runs to 15 residues. Between the trimmed V and J ends, which lost 5 bases and 6 bases, there was a span of 19 bases. CDR3 sequence reads: CASSPDRSEVNGYTF. Here the CDR3 DNA reads TGTGCCAGCAGTCCCGACAGGTCGGAAGTGAATGGCTACACCTTC.

This clonotype was counted at least ten times. The chain carries TRBV3-1 and TRBJ2-5; D perhaps matches TRBD2 (6 bases). The CDR3 loop spans 14 amino acids. Trimming left V 11 bases short and J 5 bases short, with 21 bases between. Germline V CDR1 and CDR2: LGHDT, YNNKEL (reference sequence). For the CDR3, the DNA is TGTGCCGGCACCGGACACGGGAGCGTGGAGACCCAGTACTTC. This encodes CAGTGHGSVETQYF.

This clonotype turned up a few times. The V gene is TRBV28, the J gene TRBJ1-2; tentative D call: TRBD1 (6 bases). V was pared by 6 bases and J by 8 bases, with 10 bases between. Looked up from germline, CDR1 is MDHEN and CDR2 is SYDVKM. This CDR3 region has 11 residues. CDR3 loop: CASRAGGGYTF. CDR3 nucleotides: TGTGCCAGCAGGGCGGGGGGCGGCTACACCTTC.

This clonotype occurred many times. The genes are TRBV19 and TRBJ1-2; TRBD1 might be the D (6 bases). Germline V gene data show CDR1 as LNHDA and CDR2 as SQIVND (reference sequence). The length of the CDR3 is 13 residues. Trimming pared 7 bases from V and 5 bases from J, leaving 14 bases between. The CDR3 DNA reads as TGTGCCAGTACCACGGACAGTCTTTATGGCTACACCTTC. Translating gives CASTTDSLYGYTF.

The rearrangement uses TRBV12-3 or TRBV12-4 and TRBJ1-2, with 8 positions matching TRBD1. There are 15 residues in the CDR3. Losses at the gene ends were 6 bases for V and 5 bases for J; bases not matched to a gene: 11. The CDR3 sequence is CASSTGQGWGYGYTF. The CDR3, as DNA: TGTGCCAGCAGCACCGGACAGGGCTGGGGTTATGGCTACACCTTC.

This clonotype was observed at least ten times. The V gene is TRBV7-9, the J gene TRBJ1-5, with D uncertain. The CDR3 sequence is 14 residues long. V was pared by 3 bases and J by 5 bases, with 11 bases between. In germline, CDR1 is SEHNR, CDR2 FQNEAQ (reference sequence). This CDR3 is CASSFAGTDQPQHF. The CDR3 bases are TGTGCCAGCAGCTTTGCCGGAACCGATCAGCCCCAGCATTTT.

Ten or more counts support this clonotype. In nucleotides, the CDR3 is TGTGCCAGCAGTTCGTCTAGCGGGGGGGAAGCCTACGAGCAGTACTTC. It yields the protein CASSSSSGGEAYEQYF. This sequence joins TRBV28 and TRBJ2-7; TRBD2 matches at 12 bases. With V trimmed by 4 bases and J by 2 bases, 6 bases remained unmatched. This CDR3 is 16 amino acids long. CDR1 MDHEN and CDR2 SYDVKM come from the germline V gene. Using reference TRBV28 and TRBJ2-7 for the parts outside the CDR3, the full variable domain is DVKVTQSSRYLVKRTGEKVFLECVQDMDHENMFWYRQDPGLGLRLIYFSYDVKMKEKGDIPEGYSVSREKKERFSLILESASTNQTSMYLCASSSSSGGEAYEQYFGPGTRLTVT.

Many counts were recorded for this clonotype. The V gene is TRBV2, the J gene TRBJ2-2; no clear D gene. The CDR3 is 13 amino acids. V was cut by 5 bases and J by 9 bases, with 13 bases left in between. Germline lookup yields CDR1 SNHLY and CDR2 FYNNEI. Written as DNA, the CDR3 is TGTGCCAGCAGTAAGGTGACCTCCCGGGAGCTGTTTTTT. Translation: CASSKVTSRELFF.

This clonotype was seen more than once but under ten times. The chain carries TRBV24-1 and TRBJ1-2; D is uncertain. The CDR3 sequence is 14 residues long. Per germline, CDR1 KGHDR and CDR2 SFDVKD. V lost 4 bases and J 2 bases, leaving 10 bases between the germline ends. Written as DNA, the CDR3 is TGTGCCACCAGTGACACGGGATTCAACTATGGCTACACCTTC. The encoded protein is CATSDTGFNYGYTF.

The chain joins TRBV29-1 to TRBJ2-7; TRBD1 might be the D (5 bases). In germline, CDR1 is SQVTM, CDR2 ANQGSEA. V dropped 0 bases and J dropped 4 bases, with 13 bases sitting between them. The CDR3 is 14 amino acids. CDR3 region: CSVEDRAQTYEQYF. For the CDR3, the DNA is TGCAGCGTTGAAGACAGGGCTCAGACTTACGAGCAGTACTTC.

This rearrangement joins TRBV9 to TRBJ2-5, with 12 bases fitting TRBD2. The CDR3 consists of 15 residues. V shed 3 bases and J 2 bases; nucleotides not matched to a gene: 2. Per germline, CDR1 SGDLS and CDR2 YYNGEE. The CDR3, as DNA: TGTGCCAGCAGCGCCGGACTAGCGGGGCAAGAGACCCAGTACTTC. This translates into CASSAGLAGQETQYF.

In its sample, this clonotype was seen many times. The genes are TRBV20-1 and TRBJ2-7; TRBD1 matches 7 bases. V lost 3 bases to trimming and J lost 1 base; unmatched junction nucleotides: 6. There are 14 residues in the CDR3. CDR1 and CDR2 from the germline V gene are DFQATT and SNEGSKA (reference sequence). Here the CDR3 DNA reads TGCAGTGCTAGCAAAGGGACAGCATCCTACGAGCAGTACTTC. Translating it yields CSASKGTASYEQYF.

The rearrangement links TRBV6-1 to TRBJ2-7; the match to TRBD1 covers 9 bases. The J segment lost 5 bases and the V segment lost 6 bases, leaving 5 bases of the junction unmatched. The CDR3 covers 13 residues. CDR1 is MNHNS, CDR2 SASEGT, per germline. In nucleotides, the CDR3 is TGTGCCAGCAGACCGGGACAGGGAAACGAGCAGTACTTC. Amino acid sequence: CASRPGQGNEQYF.

This clonotype was observed many times. V gene TRBV4-2 combines with J gene TRBJ1-1, with TRBD1 identical over 12 bases. The CDR3 consists of 17 residues. Trimming cost V 3 bases and J 4 bases; bases outside gene matches: 9. Germline V lookup: CDR1 LGHNA, CDR2 YNFKEQ. Here the CDR3 reads CASSQDPGQGARTEAFF. CDR3 sequence (DNA): TGTGCCAGCAGCCAGGACCCGGGACAGGGGGCGCGCACTGAAGCTTTCTTT.

The table lists this clonotype with many counts. This chain uses TRBV12-3 or TRBV12-4 with TRBJ1-6; 8 nucleotides align to TRBD1. V lost 6 bases to trimming and J lost 5 bases; unmatched junction nucleotides: 6. The CDR3 runs to 15 residues. This chain's CDR3 is CASSGRQGNNSPLHF. In nucleotides, the CDR3 is TGTGCCAGCAGCGGTAGACAGGGGAATAATTCACCCCTCCACTTT.

This clonotype was seen many times. The chain links TRBV2 to TRBJ1-3; no clear D gene. The CDR3 length is 11 residues. Deletions cut 11 bases from V and 0 bases from J, with 5 bases between. CDR1 and CDR2 from the germline V gene are SNHLY and FYNNEI. CDR3 nucleotides: TGTGCCGGGTCCTCTGGAAACACCATATATTTT. It is translated as CAGSSGNTIYF.

This clonotype was seen ten or more times. The rearrangement links TRBV12-3 or TRBV12-4 to TRBJ2-7, with D unclear. The CDR3 extends over 14 amino acids. The V end was cut by 2 bases, the J end by 2 bases, with 10 bases between. The CDR3 bases are TGTGCCAGCAGTTTAAGTGGAGTTCCCTACGAGCAGTACTTC. This encodes CASSLSGVPYEQYF.

The chain employs TRBV28 and TRBJ1-2; D uncertain. The germline V gene encodes CDR1 MDHEN and CDR2 SYDVKM. With 6 bases removed from V and 5 bases from J, the gap between germline ends came to 7 bases. This CDR3 region has 11 residues. CDR3 protein: CASRQLYGYTF. In DNA, the CDR3 is TGTGCCAGCAGACAGCTGTATGGCTACACCTTC.

With respect to this clonotype: At one end, the junction sequence differs from germline, possibly due to a read error. The chain employs TRBV12-3 or TRBV12-4 and TRBJ2-5; D perhaps matches TRBD2 (7 bases). The CDR3 is made up of 14 amino acids. The CDR3 protein is CASSLGGGKETQYF. In nucleotides, the CDR3 is TGTGCCAGCAGCTTAGGGGGGGGGAAGGAGACCCAGTACTTC.

This clonotype showed up many times. This chain uses TRBV13 with TRBJ1-1; 7 bases align to TRBD1. The CDR3 runs 12 residues. Germline lookup yields CDR1 PRHDT and CDR2 FYEKMQ (reference sequence). Losses at the gene ends were 5 bases for V and 12 bases for J; bases not matched to a gene: 9. The DNA for the CDR3 is TGTGCCAGCAGCCGACAGGGTTCGATTTCTTTCTTT. Protein sequence: CASSRQGSISFF.

This clonotype occurred many times. The rearrangement uses TRBV20-1 and TRBJ2-7, with TRBD1 as a possible D gene (6 bases). The germline V and J ends were trimmed by 3 bases and 1 base, with 13 bases remaining between them. The CDR3 sequence is 14 residues long. CDR1 DFQATT and CDR2 SNEGSKA come from the germline V gene (reference sequence). The DNA of the CDR3 is TGCAGTGCTAGTGGCCAGGGGCTATCCTACGAGCAGTACTTC. Translation: CSASGQGLSYEQYF.

This chain links TRBV12-5 with TRBJ1-2, with D possibly being TRBD1 (5 bases). The CDR3 is 15 amino acids. V was pared by 6 bases and J by 2 bases, with 16 bases between. The germline V gene has CDR1 LGHNT and CDR2 FRNRAP. CDR3 in amino acids: CASGPADGDNYGYTF. The CDR3 region has the DNA TGTGCTAGTGGACCTGCTGATGGGGACAACTATGGCTACACCTTC.

The V gene is TRBV11-2, the J gene TRBJ2-5; D may match TRBD1 or TRBD2 (7 bases each). Germline CDR1 SGHAT, CDR2 FQNNGV. Trimming removed 1 base at V and 5 bases at J, with 20 bases between. The CDR3 totals 17 residues. The DNA for the CDR3 is TGTGCCAGCAGCTTAGTCGTGGCAGGGGGGGTGATGGAGACCCAGTACTTC. Translation: CASSLVVAGGVMETQYF.